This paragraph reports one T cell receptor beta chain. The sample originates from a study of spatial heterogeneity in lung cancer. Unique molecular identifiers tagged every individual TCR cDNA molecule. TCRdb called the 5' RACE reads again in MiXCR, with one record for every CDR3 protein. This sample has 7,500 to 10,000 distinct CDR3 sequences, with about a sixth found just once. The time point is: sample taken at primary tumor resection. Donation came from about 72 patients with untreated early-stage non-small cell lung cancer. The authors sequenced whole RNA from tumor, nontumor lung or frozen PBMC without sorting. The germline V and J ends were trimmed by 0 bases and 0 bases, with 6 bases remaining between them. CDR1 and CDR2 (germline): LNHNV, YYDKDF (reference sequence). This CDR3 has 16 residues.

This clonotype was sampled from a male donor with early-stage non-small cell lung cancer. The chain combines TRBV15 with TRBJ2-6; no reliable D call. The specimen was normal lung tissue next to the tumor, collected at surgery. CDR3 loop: CATSRDRYSGANVLTF. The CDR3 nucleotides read TGTGCCACCAGCAGAGATCGGTACTCTGGGGCCAACGTCCTGACTTTC.